This TCR beta chain was recovered during a study of blood T cell repertoires in COVID-19. Study-wide context: T cells, B-cell-depleted T cells, or PBMCs supplied cDNA or gDNA.

This clone was detected only once. The CDR3 loop spans 15 amino acids. Looked up from germline, CDR1 is SGHKS and CDR2 is YYEKEE (reference sequence). V was shortened by 4 bases and J by 9 bases, with 17 bases between the two germline ends. Among Cohort 3 donors, those recovered had two negative PCRs, clearance, or symptom resolution. Profiled with immunoSEQ multiplex PCR; TCRdb holds only in-frame clones, not every one. The table shows over 250,000 clones, with roughly 86% occurring only once. This chain joins TRBV5-5 and TRBJ1-6, with D possibly matching TRBD1 (6 bases). What was sequenced was PBMCs or T cells enriched from blood (not recorded which). The source of this sequence is a woman between 18 and 29 years old who had recovered from COVID-19. This CDR3 is CASSRGHPTLSPLHF. The CDR3 DNA reads TGTGCCAGCAGCAGGGGACACCCGACGCTTTCACCCCTCCACTTT.